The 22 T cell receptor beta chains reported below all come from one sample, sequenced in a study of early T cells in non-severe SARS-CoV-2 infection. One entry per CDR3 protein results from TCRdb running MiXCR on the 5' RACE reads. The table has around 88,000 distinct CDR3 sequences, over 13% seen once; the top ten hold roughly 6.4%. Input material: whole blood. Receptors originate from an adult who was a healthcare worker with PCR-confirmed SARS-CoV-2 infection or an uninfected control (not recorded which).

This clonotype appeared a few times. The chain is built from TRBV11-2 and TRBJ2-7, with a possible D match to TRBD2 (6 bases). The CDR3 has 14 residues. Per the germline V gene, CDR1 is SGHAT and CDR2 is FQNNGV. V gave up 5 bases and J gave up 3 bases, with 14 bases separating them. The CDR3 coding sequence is TGTGCCAGCAGCCCCGGGGGTGTCTTCTACGAGCAGTACTTC. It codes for CASSPGGVFYEQYF.

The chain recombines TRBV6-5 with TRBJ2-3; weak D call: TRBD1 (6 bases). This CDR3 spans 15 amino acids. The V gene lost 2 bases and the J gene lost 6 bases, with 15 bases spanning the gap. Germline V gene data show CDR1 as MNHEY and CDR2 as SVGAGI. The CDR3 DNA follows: TGTGCCAGCAGTTACACCCAGGGGCCGCAGGATACGCAGTATTTT. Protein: CASSYTQGPQDTQYF.

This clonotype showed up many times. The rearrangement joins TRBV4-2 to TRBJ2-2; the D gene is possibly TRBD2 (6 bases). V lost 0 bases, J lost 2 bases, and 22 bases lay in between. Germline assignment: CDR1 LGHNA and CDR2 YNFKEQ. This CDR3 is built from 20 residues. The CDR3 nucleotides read TGTGCCAGCAGCCAAGAGGAGGCAGGTCACGGGAGCGGAAACACCGGGGAGCTGTTTTTT. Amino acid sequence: CASSQEEAGHGSGNTGELFF.

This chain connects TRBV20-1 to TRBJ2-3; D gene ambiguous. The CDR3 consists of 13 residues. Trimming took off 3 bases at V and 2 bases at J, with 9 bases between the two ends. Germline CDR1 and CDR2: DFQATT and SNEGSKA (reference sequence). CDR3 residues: CSASMGITDTQYF. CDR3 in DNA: TGCAGTGCTAGTATGGGGATCACAGATACGCAGTATTTT.

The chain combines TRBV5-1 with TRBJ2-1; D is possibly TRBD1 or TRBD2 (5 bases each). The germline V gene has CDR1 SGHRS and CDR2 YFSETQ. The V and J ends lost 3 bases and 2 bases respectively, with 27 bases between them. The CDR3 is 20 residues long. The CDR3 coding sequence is TGCGCCAGCAGCTCGATGGAACCTGAACTTTTGGGACGGACCTACAATGAGCAGTTCTTC. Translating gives CASSSMEPELLGRTYNEQFF. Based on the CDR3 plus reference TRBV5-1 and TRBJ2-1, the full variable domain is KAGVTQTPRYLIKTRGQQVTLSCSPISGHRSVSWYQQTPGQGLQFLFEYFSETQRNKGNFPGRFSGRQFSNSRSEMNVSTLELGDSALYLCASSSMEPELLGRTYNEQFFGPGTRLTVL.

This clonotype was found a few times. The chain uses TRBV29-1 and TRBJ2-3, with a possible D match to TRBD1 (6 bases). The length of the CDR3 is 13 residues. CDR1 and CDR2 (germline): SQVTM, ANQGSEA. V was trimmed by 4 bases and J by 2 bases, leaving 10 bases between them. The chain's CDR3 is CSVVRGNTDTQYF. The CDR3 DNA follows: TGCAGCGTTGTCAGGGGCAACACAGATACGCAGTATTTT.

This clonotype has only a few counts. DNA of the CDR3: TGTGCCAGCAGTCCCCTAATAGAAAAACTGTTTTTT. It is translated as CASSPLIEKLFF. The chain joins TRBV27 to TRBJ1-4; D ambiguous. Germline CDR1 MNHEY, CDR2 SMNVEV (reference sequence). The V end was cut by 5 bases, the J end by 8 bases, with 9 bases between. This CDR3 has 12 residues.

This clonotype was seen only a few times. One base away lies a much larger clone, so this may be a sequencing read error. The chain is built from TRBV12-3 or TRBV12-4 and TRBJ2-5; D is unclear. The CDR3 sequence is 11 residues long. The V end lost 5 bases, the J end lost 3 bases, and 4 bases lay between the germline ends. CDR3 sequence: CASSVEETQYF. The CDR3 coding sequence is TGTGCCAGCAGTGTAGAAGAGACCCAGTACTTC.

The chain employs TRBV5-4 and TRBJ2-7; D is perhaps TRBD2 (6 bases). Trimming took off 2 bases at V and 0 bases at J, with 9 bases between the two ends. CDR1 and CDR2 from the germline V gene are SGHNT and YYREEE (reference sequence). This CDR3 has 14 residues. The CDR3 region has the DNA TGTGCCAGCAGCTTTGACGGGAGCTCCTACGAGCAGTACTTC. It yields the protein CASSFDGSSYEQYF.

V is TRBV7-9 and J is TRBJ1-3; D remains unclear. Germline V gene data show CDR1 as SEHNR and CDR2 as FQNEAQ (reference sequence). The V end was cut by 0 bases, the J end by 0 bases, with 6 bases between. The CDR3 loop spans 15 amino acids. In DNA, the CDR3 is TGTGCCAGCAGCTTAGCACCTCCCTCTGGAAACACCATATATTTT. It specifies CASSLAPPSGNTIYF.

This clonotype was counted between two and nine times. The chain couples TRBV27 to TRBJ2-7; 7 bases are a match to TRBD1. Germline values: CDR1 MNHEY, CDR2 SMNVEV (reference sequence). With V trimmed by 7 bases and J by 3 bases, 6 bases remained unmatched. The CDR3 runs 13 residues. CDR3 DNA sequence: TGTGCCAGCAACCCATCAGGGGGCTACGAGCAGTACTTC. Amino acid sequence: CASNPSGGYEQYF.

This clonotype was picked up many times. The CDR3 DNA reads TGTGCCAGCAGCTCCCTAGCCGGAAGCTCCTACGAGCAGTACTTC. It is translated as CASSSLAGSSYEQYF. The V gene is TRBV11-2, the J gene TRBJ2-7, with D possibly being TRBD2 (5 bases). The germline CDR1 and CDR2 sequences are SGHAT and FQNNGV. V lost 4 bases, J lost 0 bases, and 13 bases lay in between. This CDR3 is built from 15 residues.

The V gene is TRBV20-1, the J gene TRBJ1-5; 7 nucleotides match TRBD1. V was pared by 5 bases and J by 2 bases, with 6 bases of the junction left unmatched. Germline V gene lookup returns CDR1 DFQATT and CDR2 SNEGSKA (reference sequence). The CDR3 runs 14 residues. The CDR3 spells CSALRQGGNQPQHF. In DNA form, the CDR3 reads TGCAGTGCTTTACGACAGGGAGGCAATCAGCCCCAGCATTTT.

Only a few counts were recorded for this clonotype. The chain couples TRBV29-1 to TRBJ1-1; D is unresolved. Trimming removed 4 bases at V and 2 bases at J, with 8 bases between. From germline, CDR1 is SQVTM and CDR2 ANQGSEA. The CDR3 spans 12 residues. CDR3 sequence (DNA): TGCAGCGTTGCGTGGGTCAACACTGAAGCTTTCTTT. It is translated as CSVAWVNTEAFF.

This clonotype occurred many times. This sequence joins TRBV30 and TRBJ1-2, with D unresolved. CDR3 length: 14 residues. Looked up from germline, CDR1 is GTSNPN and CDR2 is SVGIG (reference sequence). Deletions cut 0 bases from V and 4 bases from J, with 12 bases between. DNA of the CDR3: TGTGCCTGGAGTGTAGGATCCGGGTTCTATGGCTACACCTTC. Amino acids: CAWSVGSGFYGYTF.

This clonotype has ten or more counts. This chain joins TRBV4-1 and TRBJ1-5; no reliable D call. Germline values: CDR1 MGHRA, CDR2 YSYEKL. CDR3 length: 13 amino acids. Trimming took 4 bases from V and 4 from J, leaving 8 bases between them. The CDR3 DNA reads TGCGCCAGCAGCCTCGGTAATAATCAGCCCCAGCATTTT. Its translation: CASSLGNNQPQHF.

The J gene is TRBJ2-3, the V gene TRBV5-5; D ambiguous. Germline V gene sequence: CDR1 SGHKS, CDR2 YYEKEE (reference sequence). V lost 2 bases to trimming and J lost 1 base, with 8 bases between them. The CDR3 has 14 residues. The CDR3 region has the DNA TGTGCCAGCAGCTTCCTAATTCGCACAGATACGCAGTATTTT. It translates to CASSFLIRTDTQYF.

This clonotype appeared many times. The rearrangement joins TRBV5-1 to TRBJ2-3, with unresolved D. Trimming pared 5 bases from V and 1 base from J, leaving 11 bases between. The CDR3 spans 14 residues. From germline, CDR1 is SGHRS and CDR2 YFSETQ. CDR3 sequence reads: CASSPVPRTDTQYF. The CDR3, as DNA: TGCGCCAGCAGTCCTGTTCCCCGCACAGATACGCAGTATTTT.

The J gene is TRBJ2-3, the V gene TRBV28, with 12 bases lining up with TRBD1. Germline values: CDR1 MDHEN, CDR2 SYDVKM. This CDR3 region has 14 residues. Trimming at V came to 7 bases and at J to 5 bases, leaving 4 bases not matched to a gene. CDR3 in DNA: TGTGCCAGCAAAGGGACAGGGGGCAGAGATACGCAGTATTTT. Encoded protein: CASKGTGGRDTQYF.

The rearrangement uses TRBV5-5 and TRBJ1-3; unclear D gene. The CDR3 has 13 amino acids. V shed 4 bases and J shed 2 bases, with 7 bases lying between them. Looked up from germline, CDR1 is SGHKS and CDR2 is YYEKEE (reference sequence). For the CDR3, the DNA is TGTGCCAGCAGCCCTACTACTGGAAACACCATATATTTT. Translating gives CASSPTTGNTIYF.

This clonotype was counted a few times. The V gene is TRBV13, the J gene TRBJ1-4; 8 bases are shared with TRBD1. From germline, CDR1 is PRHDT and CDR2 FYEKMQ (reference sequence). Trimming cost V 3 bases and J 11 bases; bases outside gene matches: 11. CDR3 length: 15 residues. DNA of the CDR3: TGTGCCAGCAGCTTCGGGACAGGCGGGCGGGAGAAACTGTTTTTT. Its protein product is CASSFGTGGREKLFF.

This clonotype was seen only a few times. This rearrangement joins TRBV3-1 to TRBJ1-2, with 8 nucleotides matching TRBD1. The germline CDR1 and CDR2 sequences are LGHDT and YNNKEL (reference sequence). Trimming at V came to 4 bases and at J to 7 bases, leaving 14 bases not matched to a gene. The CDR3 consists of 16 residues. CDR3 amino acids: CASSPSADRVTGGYTF. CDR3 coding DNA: TGTGCCAGCAGCCCCTCTGCGGACAGGGTAACAGGTGGCTACACCTTC.